This T cell receptor (beta chain) was sequenced in a study of blood T cell repertoires in COVID-19. The wider study: In each case, the material was cDNA or gDNA derived from T cells, B-cell-depleted T cells, or PBMCs.

Sequencing used immunoSEQ multiplex PCR; TCRdb keeps in-frame clones, though not all of them. The table has more than 200,000 clones, about 88% seen once. Germline loops: CDR1 SGDLS, CDR2 YYNGEE. This CDR3 comprises 15 residues. V was shortened by 4 bases and J by 3 bases, with 14 bases between the two germline ends. This rearrangement joins TRBV9 to TRBJ1-5; TRBD1 is a possible D gene (5 bases). The specimen sequenced was peripheral blood. The source of this sequence is a man aged 65-85 years with acute or convalescent COVID-19. The DNA of the CDR3 is TGTGCCAGCAGCTCGACAGACCAGACCAATCAGCCCCAGCATTTT. Translating it yields CASSSTDQTNQPQHF.